Only a few counts were recorded for the clone carrying this TCR beta chain. Noted time point: peripheral blood 6 weeks after treatment start. Using immunoSEQ multiplex PCR, the repertoire was profiled, and TCRdb retains in-frame clones only, with some absent. The table records roughly 100,000 clones, roughly 80% of them present only once. The sample is drawn from a study of PD-L1 blockade in urothelial cancer. Study at large: Patients began atezolizumab, 1,200 mg intravenously every 3 weeks, at some point between 2012 and 2014. The patients had undergone anywhere from 0 to 3 prior chemotherapy regimens. Blood was analyzed 3 weeks (second dose) and 6 weeks after treatment start. Typically, measured as a median, blood samples had 140,000 or so T cells.

Trimming stripped 0 bases from V and 2 bases from J, with 13 bases between. The CDR3 totals 17 residues. The germline gives CDR1 MGHRA, CDR2 YSYEKL. The material sequenced was PBMCs, taken around atezolizumab (anti-PD-L1) treatment. This rearrangement joins TRBV4-1 to TRBJ1-4; D is uncertain. The source is an older man with urothelial cancer. The chain's CDR3 is CASSQDLVGSTNEKLFF. DNA for the CDR3: TGCGCCAGCAGCCAAGATCTTGTCGGGTCGACTAATGAAAAACTGTTTTTT.